These T cell receptor beta chains were read from a single sample in a study of blood T cell repertoires in COVID-19. Some clones are missing from TCRdb's copy, which holds only in-frame ones; the method was immunoSEQ multiplex PCR. The data contain about 240,000 clones, around 84% of them singletons. Sequences were obtained from peripheral blood. The source is a woman in her 70s with active or convalescent COVID-19. Each CDR3 is given with its conserved first and last residue. The order of the fields is clone size, D gene, J gene, V gene, CDR3 protein, CDR3 DNA. D genes are given only for firm matches. A row's size may be missing; if present it is once, few, many or a size class.

size: NA; D: NA; J: TRBJ1-1; V: TRBV28; CDR3: CASSSPPQWAFF; DNA: TGTGCCAGCAGTTCACCCCCCCAGTGGGCTTTCTTT
size: NA; D: NA; J: TRBJ2-7; V: TRBV6-2/TRBV6-3; CDR3: CASSYSTYLTYEQYF; DNA: TGTGCCAGCAGTTACTCCACCTATCTTACCTACGAGCAGTACTTC
size: NA; D: NA; J: TRBJ2-1; V: TRBV27; CDR3: CASRAGAINEQFF; DNA: TGTGCCAGCAGGGCGGGGGCTATTAATGAGCAGTTCTTC
size: NA; D: TRBD1; J: TRBJ1-1; V: TRBV10-3; CDR3: CAISESWTGGANTEAFF; DNA: TGTGCCATCAGTGAGTCTTGGACAGGGGGGGCGAACACTGAAGCTTTCTTT
size: once; D: NA; J: TRBJ1-1; V: TRBV29-1; CDR3: CSVDGNTEAFF; DNA: TGCAGCGTTGACGGTAACACTGAAGCTTTCTTT
size: NA; D: TRBD1; J: TRBJ2-3; V: TRBV10-3; CDR3: CAMSGTGVGDTQYF; DNA: TGTGCCATGTCCGGGACAGGGGTGGGAGATACGCAGTATTTT
size: once; D: TRBD1; J: TRBJ1-2; V: TRBV24-1; CDR3: CATSDFDRANGYTF; DNA: TGTGCCACCAGTGATTTTGACAGGGCGAATGGCTACACCTTC
size: NA; D: NA; J: TRBJ1-5; V: TRBV24-1; CDR3: CATSDSPGQYNQPQHF; DNA: TGTGCCACCAGTGATTCACCCGGACAGTACAATCAGCCCCAGCATTTT
size: NA; D: NA; J: TRBJ1-2; V: TRBV5-6; CDR3: CASSLIWEGNYGYTF; DNA: TGTGCCAGCAGCTTGATTTGGGAGGGGAACTATGGCTACACCTTC
size: NA; D: NA; J: TRBJ2-5; V: TRBV5-8; CDR3: CASSLRQGWETQYF; DNA: TGTGCCAGCAGCTTAAGGCAGGGCTGGGAGACCCAGTACTTC
size: NA; D: NA; J: TRBJ2-2; V: TRBV19; CDR3: CASSIRGNTGELFF; DNA: TGTGCCAGTAGTATAAGGGGGAACACCGGGGAGCTGTTTTTT
size: NA; D: NA; J: TRBJ1-1; V: TRBV18; CDR3: CASSTSPGGLGTEAFF; DNA: TGTGCCAGCTCCACCTCTCCCGGGGGGTTGGGCACTGAAGCTTTCTTT
size: NA; D: NA; J: TRBJ2-4; V: TRBV11-1; CDR3: CASSWAGNIQYF; DNA: TGTGCCAGCAGCTGGGCAGGGAACATTCAGTACTTC
size: NA; D: NA; J: TRBJ1-2; V: TRBV7-8; CDR3: CASSRTALGYTF; DNA: TGTGCCAGCAGCCGGACAGCGCTTGGCTACACCTTC
size: NA; D: NA; J: TRBJ2-5; V: TRBV7-7; CDR3: CASSPSGSGFYETQYF; DNA: TGTGCCAGCAGCCCATCCGGATCGGGGTTTTATGAGACCCAGTACTTC
size: NA; D: NA; J: TRBJ2-7; V: TRBV2; CDR3: CASSETGISYEQYF; DNA: TGTGCCAGCAGTGAAACAGGCATCTCCTACGAGCAGTACTTC
size: NA; D: NA; J: TRBJ1-1; V: TRBV3-1/TRBV3-2; CDR3: CASSQEGGGAFF; DNA: TGTGCCAGCAGCCAAGAAGGGGGAGGGGCTTTCTTT
size: once; D: TRBD1; J: TRBJ2-1; V: TRBV5-1; CDR3: CASGGQGVPNEQFF; DNA: TGCGCCAGCGGCGGACAGGGGGTGCCGAATGAGCAGTTCTTC
size: NA; D: NA; J: TRBJ1-2; V: TRBV25-1; CDR3: CASSADSRLYGYTF; DNA: TGTGCCAGCAGTGCGGACAGCCGACTCTATGGCTACACCTTC
size: NA; D: NA; J: TRBJ1-6; V: TRBV10-1; CDR3: CASSETSGRNSPLHF; DNA: TGCGCCAGCAGTGAGACCTCAGGGAGGAATTCACCCCTCCACTTT
size: NA; D: NA; J: TRBJ1-1; V: TRBV5-4; CDR3: CASSLIGRGTEAFF; DNA: TGTGCCAGCAGCTTGATTGGGAGGGGCACTGAAGCTTTCTTT
size: NA; D: TRBD2; J: TRBJ2-7; V: TRBV12-5; CDR3: CASGLEGGGTYEQYF; DNA: TGTGCTAGTGGTCTCGAGGGCGGGGGGACCTACGAGCAGTACTTC
size: NA; D: NA; J: TRBJ2-2; V: TRBV9; CDR3: CASSGRDKNTGELFF; DNA: TGTGCCAGCAGCGGCCGGGACAAAAACACCGGGGAGCTGTTTTTT
size: NA; D: NA; J: TRBJ1-5; V: TRBV6-1; CDR3: CASSDRTDFNQPQHF; DNA: TGTGCCAGCAGTGACCGGACAGATTTCAATCAGCCCCAGCATTTT
size: NA; D: NA; J: TRBJ1-1; V: TRBV7-9; CDR3: CASSRVQGTEAFF; DNA: TGTGCCAGCAGCCGGGTGCAAGGCACTGAAGCTTTCTTT
size: NA; D: TRBD2; J: TRBJ2-5; V: TRBV11-2; CDR3: CASSLGLAGGSETQYF; DNA: TGTGCCAGCAGCTTAGGACTAGCGGGGGGGTCTGAGACCCAGTACTTC
size: NA; D: TRBD1; J: TRBJ2-3; V: TRBV7-3; CDR3: CASSFPSGGVGTDTQYF; DNA: TGTGCCAGCAGCTTTCCTTCAGGGGGTGTGGGCACAGATACGCAGTATTTT
size: NA; D: NA; J: TRBJ2-3; V: TRBV2; CDR3: CASSADSPFMAYF; DNA: TGTGCCAGCAGTGCGGACAGTCCCTTTATGGCGTATTTT
size: NA; D: NA; J: TRBJ2-1; V: TRBV29-1; CDR3: CSVEDGGPGRNEQFF; DNA: TGCAGCGTTGAAGATGGAGGGCCAGGGCGTAATGAGCAGTTCTTC
size: NA; D: TRBD1; J: TRBJ2-4; V: TRBV7-2; CDR3: CASSLTGTGVRNIQYF; DNA: TGTGCCAGCAGCCTTACCGGGACAGGGGTCAGAAACATTCAGTACTTC
size: NA; D: TRBD2; J: TRBJ2-3; V: TRBV2; CDR3: CASLSAGWADTQYF; DNA: TGTGCCAGCCTCTCAGCGGGATGGGCGGATACGCAGTATTTT
size: NA; D: NA; J: TRBJ1-6; V: TRBV6-5; CDR3: CASSYERSSYNSPLHF; DNA: TGTGCCAGCAGTTACGAAAGGAGCTCCTATAATTCACCCCTCCACTTT
size: NA; D: NA; J: TRBJ1-5; V: TRBV6-2/TRBV6-3; CDR3: CASSLGLRVSSNQPQHF; DNA: TGTGCCAGCAGTTTGGGTCTCAGGGTGTCGAGCAATCAGCCCCAGCATTTT
size: NA; D: TRBD1; J: TRBJ1-1; V: TRBV5-4; CDR3: CASSPGTGKAFF; DNA: TGTGCCAGCAGCCCCGGGACAGGCAAAGCTTTCTTT
size: NA; D: TRBD1; J: TRBJ2-2; V: TRBV28; CDR3: CASSSQGAGELFF; DNA: TGTGCCAGCAGTTCCCAGGGGGCCGGGGAGCTGTTTTTT
size: NA; D: NA; J: TRBJ1-1; V: TRBV5-1; CDR3: CASSLSAGSMNTEAFF; DNA: TGCGCCAGCAGCTTGTCGGCAGGCAGCATGAACACTGAAGCTTTCTTT
size: NA; D: NA; J: TRBJ1-2; V: TRBV6-5; CDR3: CASSYSSGSPGGYTF; DNA: TGTGCCAGCAGTTACTCGTCGGGGAGTCCTGGGGGCTACACCTTC
size: NA; D: NA; J: TRBJ2-3; V: TRBV10-2; CDR3: CASSVADTQYF; DNA: TGCGCCAGCAGTGTCGCAGATACGCAGTATTTT
size: NA; D: NA; J: TRBJ1-1; V: TRBV15; CDR3: CATSRDPGRWDTEAFF; DNA: TGTGCCACCAGCAGAGATCCTGGCAGGTGGGACACTGAAGCTTTCTTT
size: NA; D: NA; J: TRBJ1-2; V: TRBV12-3/TRBV12-4; CDR3: CASSLNEGQGYTF; DNA: TGTGCCAGCAGTCTCAACGAAGGACAGGGCTACACCTTC
size: NA; D: TRBD1; J: TRBJ1-1; V: TRBV5-4; CDR3: CASSPRQGAPNTEAFF; DNA: TGTGCCAGCAGCCCTCGACAGGGGGCGCCTAACACTGAAGCTTTCTTT
size: once; D: NA; J: TRBJ2-7; V: TRBV11-3; CDR3: CASSLSEVGAYEQYF; DNA: TGTGCCAGCAGCTTATCCGAAGTGGGAGCCTACGAGCAGTACTTC
size: NA; D: NA; J: TRBJ2-7; V: TRBV6-2/TRBV6-3; CDR3: CASSQFGSYEQYF; DNA: TGTGCCAGCAGTCAGTTCGGGTCCTACGAGCAGTACTTC
size: NA; D: TRBD2; J: TRBJ2-3; V: TRBV4-3; CDR3: CASSLHSGGAADTQYF; DNA: TGCGCCAGCAGCCTCCATAGCGGGGGCGCCGCTGATACGCAGTATTTT
size: few; D: NA; J: TRBJ2-1; V: TRBV4-3; CDR3: CASSQDYSSYNEQFF; DNA: TGCGCCAGCAGCCAAGACTACAGCTCCTACAATGAGCAGTTCTTC
size: NA; D: NA; J: TRBJ2-5; V: TRBV10-3; CDR3: CAISLAAQETQYF; DNA: TGTGCCATCAGCTTAGCGGCTCAAGAGACCCAGTACTTC
size: NA; D: TRBD1; J: TRBJ1-1; V: TRBV19; CDR3: CASSHRGITEAFF; DNA: TGTGCCAGTAGTCACAGGGGGATTACTGAAGCTTTCTTT
size: few; D: NA; J: TRBJ1-1; V: TRBV4-3; CDR3: CASSQYHQGIGEAFF; DNA: TGCGCCAGCAGCCAGTACCATCAGGGGATAGGAGAAGCTTTCTTT
size: NA; D: TRBD1; J: TRBJ2-7; V: TRBV5-1; CDR3: CASSTGQGAYEQYF; DNA: TGCGCCAGCAGCACCGGACAGGGGGCCTACGAGCAGTACTTC